This T cell receptor (beta chain) originates from a study of shared clonotypes between healthy human individuals (dated by TCRdb to about 2020). Background for the entire study: The cohort comprised a couple of women and a few men aged 18 to 49 years. For each donor, CD4 naive and CD4 memory were each run on three plates, CD8 naive on two plates, and CD8 memory on one plate. The study deeply sequenced blood TCR repertoires of several healthy adults to estimate repertoire size and the extent of clonotype sharing between individuals. Different laboratories and diverse techniques were used to prepare libraries and sequence TCR repertoires, to increase sequencing depth and limit assay-specific biases. Per donor, leukapheresis produced somewhere between about 0.94 and 9.5 billion PBMCs.

The germline V gene specifies SGHVS as CDR1 and FQNEAQ as CDR2. The CDR3 measures 13 amino acids from cysteine to phenylalanine. The retained sequence is limited to the CDR3, 39 bases, with the frame set at the first base. V is clipped by 3 bases and J by 4 bases, and the sequence between their germline boundaries is 9 bases long. Healthy HIV-negative adults with no recently reported acute infections or vaccinations were included as donors. All donors were Caucasian adults living in Nashville, Tennessee, USA. CD4+ T cells were enriched by magnetic negative selection, after which naive cells were positively selected on CD45RA and the negative fraction was taken as the memory subset. Blood was obtained by leukapheresis, after which PBMCs were separated by Ficoll-Histopaque density gradient centrifugation and cryopreserved in liquid nitrogen vapor phase. Analytical flow cytometry was used to check the purity and quantity of every magnetically sorted T cell population. Genomic DNA was isolated from every sorted fraction and measured by UV absorbance on a Nanodrop 2000c.

Using the deep immunoSEQ assay, multiplex PCR amplified TCR CDR3 regions from genomic DNA. Extracted genomic DNA from each cell subset was spread evenly across all wells of several immunoSEQ 96-well plates, with each plate serving as a replicate. Each replicate PCR for sorted subsets received roughly 200 ng genomic DNA, equal to about 30,000 T cell genomes. Purified libraries were measured with a Qubit 3.0 fluorometer, size-checked on a Bioanalyzer 2100, and measured again with the KAPA Library Quantification kit. Every immunoSEQ 96-well plate was sequenced on a dedicated single-read 150-cycle Illumina NextSeq 550 flow cell. The study's own analysis went as follows. Because only junctional sequences without quality scores were contained in the immunoSEQ output, filtering matching that applied to full-length reads could not be performed. Sequences were annotated with PyIR, a Python wrapper for IgBLAST v1.9, and V/J genes and CDR3 were assigned using IMGT germline references. Any read was removed if the V/J assignment was weak (E-value above 1e-6), the CDR3 was missing, or the read contained stop codons, out-of-frame junctions, or ambiguous translated residues. V3J clonotypes were defined as sequences sharing the same inferred V gene, J gene, and CDR3 amino acid sequence. To compute the percentage overlap between repertoires, the number of shared unique clonotypes was divided by the size of the smaller repertoire. RTK rarefaction, the Chao1 estimator, and Recon v2.1 estimates of unobserved clonotypes were used to assess repertoire richness. Generation probabilities for all TCRbeta clonotypes obtained by the gDNA method from a handful of donors were computed using OLGA. TCRdb took over this immuneACCESS table, retaining in-frame rearrangements with V and J assigned. Such tables are incomplete; in checked studies, under half of the missing clones stem from an unresolved V gene, and the remainder is unexplained. The V and J calls and clone size are taken from that table; D and trimming were inferred from the DNA. The sample table holds some 2.3 million clones, of which over 85% were seen once. Roughly 0.36% of the sample is in the top ten clones.

Of note for this clone: No antigen is known for it. No much larger clone is present one base from it, and per-base qualities are unavailable.

Points the paper makes about the study in general: Larger estimated clonotype richness was generally found for naive subsets than for memory subsets. Pairwise subsampling indicated that sequencing depth was expected to affect the degree of clonotype sharing among donors. Because the study included a small number of donors, the genetic and exposure-history diversity represented was limited. Even with the large sequencing depth, rarefaction of the sorted-subset datasets indicated that sequencing was incomplete. Sampling was limited to blood, and TCR repertoires in tissue likely differ from TCR repertoires in blood. Higher generation probabilities were observed for clonotypes shared by all four sorted-subset donors than for non-shared clonotypes. When four donors were compared, the shared fraction of clonotypes was about 5% for naive CD4, roughly 3.4% for naive CD8, 2.3% for memory CD4, and 0.4% for memory CD8.

The clonotype was recovered from a man younger than 35 in good health. Some clones in this sample may be carry-over from other donors' samples. The sequenced sample was naive CD4+ T cells from PBMCs. This specimen's cell subset or site label, per the study, means: CD45RA+ positively selected. In this chain, TRBV7-8 is recombined with TRBJ2-5; the D gene lacks a confident call. For the CDR3, the sequence is CASSFNLGETQYF. The DNA sequence is given as TGTGCCAGCAGCTTTAATTTAGGAGAGACCCAGTACTTC.